This T cell receptor beta chain originates from a study of cytomegalovirus exposure and HLA in healthy donors listed by TCRdb under 2017. For the wider study: The 670 or so repertoires of the first cohort and the approximately 110 validation repertoires were produced on the same platform, according to a later analysis. The study combined high-throughput TCR immunosequencing, statistical association of individual TCRs with disease status, and machine learning to predict cytomegalovirus infection status. A separate validation cohort of approximately 130 different subjects was used in addition to the approximately 670-subject first cohort. The study was designed to test whether signatures of past pathogen exposure could be identified by cataloging public T cell receptors.

With regard to this clone: Its target antigen remains unknown. No much larger clone is present one base from it, and per-base qualities are unavailable.

The library was prepared using the immunoSEQ multiplex PCR assay. For the original study's pipeline: A statistical classification framework was built to diagnose cytomegalovirus status from the catalog of TCR beta chain sequences. TCRdb retrieved this table from immuneACCESS and kept in-frame rearrangements only. Not all clones are present; in checked studies, unresolved V genes account for under half, and no reason is known for the remainder. V, J and clone size are those of that table, while D and trimming were read from the DNA. The sample table shows about 74,000 clones, and about 95% are seen once. The top ten clonotypes cover 1.5% to 2% of the sample. Summary of the overall study and its limitations: It was suggested by the authors that the approach could potentially be generalized to other disease states and immunological phenotypes. In vitro tests confirmed that a few of the cytomegalovirus-associated TCR beta chains recognize cytomegalovirus antigens. Cytomegalovirus status was reported to be diagnosed by the classifier with high specificity and sensitivity in both the original and validation cohorts. A total of some 180 TCR beta chains were listed by the study as associated with cytomegalovirus. A later analysis found that TCRs clustered in the first cohort also tended to co-occur in the approximately 120 validation repertoires, with 94% of cluster scores above 0. All 120 or so repertoires were used to score co-occurrence in the validation cohort in a later analysis, because that analysis had no HLA typing for the cohort. Most TCR sequences were seen in very few donors, while some public TCRs were found in many individuals.

The donors belonged to the validation cohort of about 120 subjects, which was separate from the roughly 680-subject first cohort. From its cysteine to its phenylalanine, the CDR3 spans 10 amino acids. The sequence is cut down to CDR3 DNA, 30 bases in frame from base 1. The germline V gene (reference sequence) sets CDR1 to DFQATT and CDR2 to SNEGSKA. V is cut by 3 bases and J by 5 bases, and the space between the germline ends is 4 bases. The V gene is TRBV20-1 and the J gene is TRBJ2-5; there is no confident call for the D gene. The sequence came from a woman aged 18-35 years in good health and CMV-seropositive. Specimen: PBMCs. The base sequence is TGCAGTGCTAGTCTGGAGACCCAGTACTTC. This sequence encodes CSASLETQYF.